These T cell receptor beta chains were read from a single sample in a study of blood T cells in healthy people across ages. TCRdb reanalysed the 5' RACE reads using MiXCR and keeps one entry per CDR3 protein. The data show about 500,000 distinct CDR3 sequences, with 24% seen just once and roughly 10% held by the top ten. The same specimen was also included in a second study, on T cells of mothers and their children.

Sequenced material: blood. These receptors originate from a boy aged 5 to 17 in good health. The CDR3 runs from the conserved cysteine through the conserved F or W. The D gene is left open where the match is weak. Part of the rows lack a size; the others show once, few, many or a class for expanded clones.

j_gene | d_gene | v_gene | abundance | len | CDR3nt | CDR3aa
TRBJ2-7 | - | TRBV2 | - | 15 | TGTGCCAGCAGCCCTTCCGGGTATGGGACCTACGAGCAGTACTTC | CASSPSGYGTYEQYF
TRBJ2-7 | - | TRBV19 | - | 14 | TGTGCCAGTAGTATAGCAGGGGCCGATACGGAGCAGTACTTC | CASSIAGADTEQYF
TRBJ2-5 | TRBD2 | TRBV28 | many | 15 | TGTGCCAGCAGTTTTAGCGGGGGGGCTTCTGAGACCCAGTACTTC | CASSFSGGASETQYF
TRBJ1-4 | - | TRBV9 | - | 17 | TGTGCCAGCAGCGTAGACCCGGGGTCTGCAACTAATGAAAAACTGTTTTTT | CASSVDPGSATNEKLFF
TRBJ1-2 | - | TRBV20-1 | few | 11 | TGCAGGGCGGGACGGTGGGTGGGCTACACCTTC | CRAGRWVGYTF
TRBJ2-5 | - | TRBV24-1 | few | 13 | TGTGCCACCAGTGAGGCGGGGCTGGAGACCCAGTACTTC | CATSEAGLETQYF
TRBJ2-2 | - | TRBV10-3 | - | 14 | TGTGCCATCAGCCAGGGAAGTTTCACCGGGGAGCTGTTTTTT | CAISQGSFTGELFF
TRBJ1-1 | - | TRBV6-6 | few | 14 | TGTGCCAGCAGTTACTCTGGGGAAGGCACTGAAGCTTTCTTT | CASSYSGEGTEAFF
TRBJ2-3 | - | TRBV7-2 | - | 17 | TGTGCCAGCAGCTTCCAAAGAGGCCGGACCCGGGCGGTTGCGCAGTATTTT | CASSFQRGRTRAVAQYF
TRBJ2-7 | - | TRBV7-6 | - | 14 | TGTGCCAGCAGCTCAGACAGTATTTCCTACGAGCAGTACTTC | CASSSDSISYEQYF
TRBJ2-3 | TRBD2 | TRBV24-1 | many | 15 | TGTGCCACCAGAGGGACTAGCGGAGACACAGATACGCAGTATTTT | CATRGTSGDTDTQYF
TRBJ1-2 | - | TRBV20-1 | - | 14 | TGCAGTGCTAGGTTGAGCCGTACTGTTTATGGCTACACCTTC | CSARLSRTVYGYTF
TRBJ2-7 | - | TRBV7-2 | - | 13 | TGTGCCAGCAGCTTACTTGGCGCCTACGAGCAGTACTTC | CASSLLGAYEQYF
TRBJ2-2 | TRBD2 | TRBV18 | - | 16 | TGTGCCAGCTCACCACAAGGTCTAGCGGGACCCGGGGAGCTGTTTTTT | CASSPQGLAGPGELFF
TRBJ1-4 | - | TRBV15 | few | 11 | TGTGCCACCCAGGACCGCCTAAAACTGTTTTTT | CATQDRLKLFF
TRBJ1-6 | - | TRBV20-1 | few | 15 | TGCAGTGCTAGAGATCCCTGGACAGTCAATTCACCCCTCCACTTT | CSARDPWTVNSPLHF
TRBJ1-4 | - | TRBV20-1 | - | 14 | TGCAGTGCTCCAGGTGGGGGCGCGGGTGAAAAACTGTTTTTT | CSAPGGGAGEKLFF
TRBJ1-5 | - | TRBV6-6 | - | 13 | TGTGCCACAACATTGGGCAGCTATCAGCCCCAGCATTTT | CATTLGSYQPQHF
TRBJ2-7 | - | TRBV29-1 | few | 13 | TGCAGCGTTGAGGGGCAGAATTCCTACGAGCGGTACTTC | CSVEGQNSYERYF
TRBJ1-1 | - | TRBV3-1 | few | 15 | TGTGCCAGCAGCCGTCCCCTAGGGGTTTTGGCTGAAGCTTTCTTT | CASSRPLGVLAEAFF
TRBJ2-5 | - | TRBV5-4 | - | 13 | TGTGCCAGCGGACACAGGGTGCAAGAGACCCAGTACTTC | CASGHRVQETQYF
TRBJ2-7 | TRBD1 | TRBV12-3/TRBV12-4 | - | 14 | TGTGCCAGCAGCCACGACAGGGGGAGATACGAGCAGTACTTC | CASSHDRGRYEQYF
TRBJ2-7 | - | TRBV28 | few | 14 | TGTGCCAGCAGTTTATTCACAATTACCTACGAGCAGTACTTC | CASSLFTITYEQYF
TRBJ2-3 | - | TRBV7-9 | many | 13 | TGTGCCAGTTCCCCGCGAGGGGGAGATACGCAGTATTTT | CASSPRGGDTQYF
TRBJ2-5 | - | TRBV5-1 | few | 14 | TGCGCCAGCAGCTTGGGCCGGAATGAGGAGACCCAGTACTTC | CASSLGRNEETQYF
TRBJ2-7 | - | TRBV12-3/TRBV12-4 | - | 12 | TGTGCCAGCTTGGGGCCCTTCTACGAGCAGTACTTC | CASLGPFYEQYF
TRBJ2-1 | - | TRBV28 | few | 14 | TGTGTCAGCAGATTCCGGGACACCTACAATGAGCAGTTCTTC | CVSRFRDTYNEQFF
TRBJ2-7 | TRBD2 | TRBV20-1 | - | 14 | TGCAGTGCCAAAATAGCGGGAGTAGGCTACGAGCAGTACTTC | CSAKIAGVGYEQYF
TRBJ2-1 | - | TRBV15 | - | 14 | TGTGCCACCAGCAGAGATGTGGGATTTAATGAGCAGTTCTTC | CATSRDVGFNEQFF
TRBJ1-3 | - | TRBV20-1 | - | 12 | TGCAGTGCTAGCTATTCTGGAAACACCATATATTTT | CSASYSGNTIYF
TRBJ1-1 | TRBD1 | TRBV12-3/TRBV12-4 | - | 18 | TGTGCCAGCAGTTTAGCGGGGATGTCCAGGACAGGGAACACTGAAGCTTTCTTT | CASSLAGMSRTGNTEAFF
TRBJ1-5 | TRBD1 | TRBV19 | few | 12 | TGTGCCAGCGGACAGGGGGCCCAGCCCCAGCATTTT | CASGQGAQPQHF
TRBJ1-2 | TRBD1 | TRBV2 | - | 15 | TGTGCCAGCAGTACCCCCGGGACAGGGAACTATGGCTACACCTTC | CASSTPGTGNYGYTF
TRBJ2-1 | - | TRBV19 | few | 13 | TGTGCCACCACAAGGGGGGCCTACAATGAGCAGTTCTTC | CATTRGAYNEQFF
TRBJ2-7 | - | TRBV28 | - | 12 | TGTGCCAGCAGTTGGAATTCGAACGAGCAGTACTTC | CASSWNSNEQYF
TRBJ1-2 | - | TRBV12-3/TRBV12-4 | - | 15 | TGTGCCAGCAGTTTGCCACAGGGTATCAACTATGGCTACACCTTC | CASSLPQGINYGYTF
TRBJ1-4 | - | TRBV4-3 | few | 15 | TGCGCCAGCAGCCAAGATTCGGGTCCCGATGAAAAACTGTTTTTT | CASSQDSGPDEKLFF
TRBJ2-1 | - | TRBV11-2 | - | 13 | TGTGCCAGCAGCGAGGTGAACAGGGTCGGGCAGTTCTTC | CASSEVNRVGQFF
TRBJ2-5 | - | TRBV6-2/TRBV6-3 | few | 18 | TGTGCCAGCAGTTACACGCCCGTCATGAGGGGCTTCCAAGAGACCCAGTACTTC | CASSYTPVMRGFQETQYF
TRBJ2-5 | - | TRBV4-2 | few | 15 | TGTGCCAGCAGCCAAGAACCTAGTTCGCGGGAGACCCAGTACTTC | CASSQEPSSRETQYF
TRBJ1-4 | - | TRBV7-9 | - | 13 | TGTGCCAGCAGCCCACCCTCTGGCGAAAAACTGTTTTTT | CASSPPSGEKLFF
TRBJ2-7 | TRBD2 | TRBV2 | - | 21 | TGTGCCAGCAGTGGAGACGGTGGAAGGCGCGGGAGACTCCGAAACCCCTACGAGCAGTACTTC | CASSGDGGRRGRLRNPYEQYF
TRBJ2-7 | - | TRBV7-2 | few | 12 | TGTGCCAGCAGCTTTCCTACCTACGAGCAGTACTTC | CASSFPTYEQYF
TRBJ1-2 | - | TRBV29-1 | - | 16 | TGCAGGTTGGGGGAATGGATAAGAGTTAAGGGCCCTGGCTACACCTTC | CRLGEWIRVKGPGYTF
TRBJ2-1 | - | TRBV20-1 | many | 15 | TGCAGTGCTAGAGACCACTACAAGACGAACAATGAGCAGTTCTTC | CSARDHYKTNNEQFF
TRBJ2-5 | TRBD1 | TRBV2 | few | 15 | TGTGCCACCTCTTGGGACAGGGGTAGCCAAGAGACCCAGTACTTC | CATSWDRGSQETQYF
TRBJ2-7 | TRBD2 | TRBV3-1 | - | 14 | TGTGCCAGCAGCCAACTAGCGGGAGCCTACGAGCAGTACTTC | CASSQLAGAYEQYF